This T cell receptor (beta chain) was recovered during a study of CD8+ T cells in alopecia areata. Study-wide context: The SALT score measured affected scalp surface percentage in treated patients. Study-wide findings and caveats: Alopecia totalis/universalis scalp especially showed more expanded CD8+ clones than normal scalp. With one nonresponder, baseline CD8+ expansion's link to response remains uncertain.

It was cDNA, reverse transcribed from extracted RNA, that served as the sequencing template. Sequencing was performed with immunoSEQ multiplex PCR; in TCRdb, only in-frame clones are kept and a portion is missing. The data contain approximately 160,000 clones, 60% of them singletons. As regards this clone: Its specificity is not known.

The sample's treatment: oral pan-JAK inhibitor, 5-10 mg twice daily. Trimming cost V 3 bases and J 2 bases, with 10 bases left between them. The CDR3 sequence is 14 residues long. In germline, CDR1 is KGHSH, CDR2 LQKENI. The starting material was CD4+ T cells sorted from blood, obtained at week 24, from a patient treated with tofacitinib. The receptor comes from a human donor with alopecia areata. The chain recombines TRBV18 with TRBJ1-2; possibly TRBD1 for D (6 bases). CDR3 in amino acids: CASSPEQGNYGYTF. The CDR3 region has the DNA TGTGCCAGCTCACCGGAACAGGGAAACTATGGCTACACCTTC.